The rows below give T cell receptor beta chains drawn from one sample of a study of regulatory T cells in long-lasting Graves disease. MiXCR, run by TCRdb on the multiplex PCR reads, gives a single entry per CDR3 protein. The data contain around 460,000 distinct CDR3 sequences, 11% to 15% of them seen just once; the ten biggest clones take up approximately 15%. These data also featured in a second study, about T cells in Graves' hyperthyroidism and ophthalmopathy.

This specimen was peripheral blood mononuclear cells (PBMCs), taken at new diagnosis, from a patient treated with antithyroid drugs. The receptors come from a woman aged 50 to 60 with Graves disease. CDR3s include the opening cysteine and the closing phenylalanine or tryptophan. D genes are given only for firm matches. Where a row states a size, it is once, few, many or the class of an expanded clone; other rows omit it.

V	J	D	size	CDR3	DNA
TRBV27	TRBJ1-1	-	-	CASSRTPGNTEAFF	TGCGCCAGCAGCAGAACTCCAGGGAACACTGAAGCTTTCTTT
TRBV3-1	TRBJ2-4	TRBD2	many	CASSQEVTGAGDIQYF	TGTGCCAGCAGCCAAGAGGTGACGGGAGCGGGAGACATTCAGTACTTC
TRBV12-3/TRBV12-4	TRBJ2-5	TRBD1	many	CASRRTGAPIDETQYF	TGTGCCAGCAGAAGGACAGGAGCTCCGATCGATGAGACCCAGTACTTC
TRBV7-9	TRBJ2-1	TRBD1	many	CASSSTGAGTPYNEQFF	TGTGCCAGCAGCTCGACAGGGGCAGGGACCCCCTACAATGAGCAGTTCTTC
TRBV12-3/TRBV12-4	TRBJ2-1	TRBD2	once	CASSPGLAGSYNEQFF	TGTGCCAGCAGTCCGGGACTAGCGGGTTCCTACAATGAGCAGTTCTTC
TRBV2	TRBJ2-5	-	many	CASYRFGGSISYF	TGTGCCAGCTACCGGTTTGGAGGGTCAATATCGTACTTC
TRBV29-1	TRBJ2-7	TRBD2	many	CSVESGNTYEQYF	TGCAGCGTTGAGAGCGGGAACACCTACGAGCAGTACTTC
TRBV7-9	TRBJ2-5	-	many	CASSARAGTQETQYF	TGTGCCAGCAGCGCCCGGGCGGGCACCCAAGAGACCCAGTACTTC
TRBV4-2	TRBJ2-4	TRBD2	-	CASSQDGAGDIQYF	TGTGCCAGCAGCCAAGATGGAGCGGGAGACATTCAGTACTTC
TRBV5-6	TRBJ2-1	TRBD2	few	CASSLKREGLYNEQFF	TGTGCCAGCAGCTTGAAGCGGGAGGGCCTCTACAATGAGCAGTTCTTC
TRBV11-1	TRBJ2-5	-	many	CASSLEDGETQYF	TGTGCCAGCAGCTTAGAGGATGGTGAGACCCAGTACTTC
TRBV9	TRBJ2-3	-	few	CASSVEGGGPSTDTQYF	TGTGCCAGCAGCGTAGAAGGGGGAGGGCCAAGCACAGATACGCAGTATTTT
TRBV20-1	TRBJ2-7	TRBD1	many	CSAREKTGSYEQYF	TGCAGTGCTAGAGAGAAGACAGGGTCCTACGAGCAGTACTTC
TRBV18	TRBJ2-7	-	few	CASSPINRDYEQYF	TGTGCCAGCTCACCAATCAACAGGGATTACGAGCAGTACTTC
TRBV6-1	TRBJ2-1	TRBD2	many	CATSRGEREAEQFF	TGTGCCACCTCTCGGGGTGAGCGGGAGGCCGAGCAGTTCTTC
TRBV7-3	TRBJ2-1	TRBD2	many	CASSSTSGENNEQFF	TGTGCCAGCAGCTCGACTAGCGGGGAGAACAATGAGCAGTTCTTC
TRBV3-1	TRBJ2-4	TRBD2	many	CASSQTLAGGKNIQYF	TGTGCCAGCAGCCAAACTCTAGCGGGAGGGAAAAACATTCAGTACTTC
TRBV7-9	TRBJ2-2	-	many	CASSFMANTGELFF	TGTGCCAGCAGCTTCATGGCGAACACCGGGGAGCTGTTTTTT
TRBV28	TRBJ2-7	TRBD2	many	CASRPQPGTSGSRYEQYF	TGTGCCAGCAGGCCCCAGCCCGGGACTAGCGGGAGTAGGTACGAGCAGTACTTC
TRBV7-8	TRBJ1-1	-	many	CASSLAGRRAEAFF	TGTGCCAGCAGCTTGGCGGGGAGGCGTGCTGAAGCTTTCTTT
TRBV7-9	TRBJ2-1	TRBD2	few	CASSLPLGGDEQFF	TGTGCCAGCAGCTTACCGCTCGGGGGGGATGAGCAGTTCTTC
TRBV10-3	TRBJ2-3	TRBD2	many	CAISPSGSTDTQYF	TGTGCCATCAGTCCTAGCGGTAGCACAGATACGCAGTATTTT
TRBV3-1	TRBJ1-1	TRBD1	many	CASSRLGQGRAEAFF	TGTGCCAGCAGCCGCCTGGGACAGGGAAGGGCTGAAGCTTTCTTT
TRBV28	TRBJ2-1	TRBD2	-	CASSSSPETSGTGAYNEQFF	TGTGCCAGCAGTTCGAGTCCGGAGACTAGCGGGACGGGGGCCTACAATGAGCAGTTCTTC
TRBV28	TRBJ2-5	TRBD2	many	CASSRAGARETQYF	TGTGCCAGCAGTAGAGCGGGAGCCCGAGAGACCCAGTACTTC
TRBV5-6	TRBJ2-1	TRBD2	few	CASSLTASGIYNEQFF	TGTGCCAGCAGCTTAACGGCTAGCGGAATATACAATGAGCAGTTCTTC
TRBV7-9	TRBJ2-3	TRBD1	many	CASSLWTGRTDTQYF	TGTGCCAGCAGCCTTTGGACAGGGCGCACAGATACGCAGTATTTT
TRBV28	TRBJ1-5	-	many	CASSLPQDQPQHF	TGTGCCAGCAGTTTACCCCAAGATCAGCCCCAGCATTTT
TRBV30	TRBJ1-5	-	many	CAWSVSGNQPQHF	TGTGCCTGGAGTGTTAGCGGCAATCAGCCCCAGCATTTT
TRBV3-1	TRBJ2-5	-	many	CASSRGRKETQYF	TGTGCCAGCAGCCGAGGCAGAAAAGAGACCCAGTACTTC
TRBV7-4	TRBJ2-2	TRBD2	many	CASSFYGRATGELFF	TGTGCCAGCAGCTTCTACGGGAGGGCCACCGGGGAGCTGTTTTTT
TRBV6-2/TRBV6-3	TRBJ1-2	-	few	CASSYFGGGYTF	TGTGCCAGCAGTTACTTTGGGGGTGGCTACACCTTC
TRBV18	TRBJ2-3	-	few	CASSPNQDTQYF	TGTGCCAGCTCACCCAACCAAGATACGCAGTATTTT
TRBV6-1	TRBJ1-3	-	-	CASRDGGSGNTIYF	TGTGCCAGCAGGGACGGTGGCTCTGGAAACACCATATATTTT
TRBV20-1	TRBJ2-7	TRBD2	many	CSAGGISYEQYF	TGCAGTGCGGGAGGGATTTCCTACGAGCAGTACTTC
TRBV7-9	TRBJ2-7	-	many	CASSPNFGGYYEQYF	TGTGCCAGCAGCCCGAACTTTGGGGGCTACTACGAGCAGTACTTC
TRBV12-3/TRBV12-4	TRBJ2-5	TRBD2	many	CASSFLAGGETQYF	TGTGCCAGCAGTTTCCTAGCGGGAGGTGAGACCCAGTACTTC
TRBV6-1	TRBJ2-1	TRBD1	-	CASRPTGGYHNEQFF	TGTGCCAGCAGACCTACAGGGGGGTACCACAATGAGCAGTTCTTC
TRBV11-2	TRBJ2-7	-	many	CASSLTPSYEQYF	TGTGCCAGCAGCTTAACACCCTCCTACGAGCAGTACTTC
TRBV12-3/TRBV12-4	TRBJ2-5	TRBD2	many	CASSVAGGGETQYF	TGTGCCAGCAGCGTAGCGGGAGGGGGGGAGACCCAGTACTTC
TRBV6-2/TRBV6-3	TRBJ2-2	TRBD1	-	CASPGTGMTGELLF	TGTGCCAGCCCCGGGACAGGGATGACCGGGGAGCTGCTTTTT
TRBV4-2	TRBJ2-5	TRBD1	-	CASSQGLDRGLGETQYF	TGTGCCAGCAGCCAAGGACTAGACAGGGGGCTTGGAGAGACCCAGTACTTC
TRBV20-1	TRBJ2-1	-	few	CSATGTERGDEQFF	TGCAGTGCAACCGGGACGGAGAGAGGCGATGAGCAGTTCTTC
TRBV10-2	TRBJ2-5	TRBD1	-	CASSETTGFRETQYF	TGCGCCAGCAGTGAGACGACAGGGTTTCGAGAGACCCAGTACTTC
TRBV6-1	TRBJ2-4	TRBD2	many	CASSETTSGWGVKNIQYF	TGTGCCAGCAGTGAAACGACTAGCGGTTGGGGAGTCAAAAACATTCAGTACTTC
TRBV20-1	TRBJ1-6	-	few	CSAYPLKGPSKTPLHF	TGCAGTGCCTACCCCCTAAAAGGGCCCTCGAAGACACCCCTCCACTTT
TRBV3-1	TRBJ2-3	-	-	CASSQGALTQYF	TGTGCCAGCAGCCAGGGGGCCCTCACGCAGTATTTT
TRBV5-1	TRBJ2-1	TRBD1	many	CASSSDRGYNEQFF	TGTGCCAGCAGCTCCGACAGGGGATACAATGAGCAGTTCTTC
TRBV5-4	TRBJ2-7	TRBD2	few	CASSLGTSGFQGQYF	TGTGCCAGCAGCTTGGGGACTAGCGGGTTTCAGGGGCAGTACTTC